This is a list of T cell receptor beta chains from one sample in a study of cytomegalovirus exposure and HLA in healthy donors. Produced via immunoSEQ multiplex PCR; TCRdb's table is partial and in-frame only. The data hold approximately 210,000 clones, with around 88% observed a single time. Sequencing used PBMCs. Source of these receptors: a woman younger than 30 in good health and CMV-seronegative. The CDR3 runs from the conserved cysteine through the conserved F or W.

TRBV7-2 | 15 | CASSLVGQGVYEQFF
TRBV5-4 | 15 | CASSLSGGSDNEQFF
TRBV28 | 13 | CASRRQLNQPQHF
TRBV5-1 | 14 | CASSLTGGDTEAFF
TRBV9 | 15 | CASSDGTGVDYGYTF
TRBV30 | 13 | CAWNPDMNTEAFF
TRBV28 | 17 | CASSPRDYRDSNQPQHF
TRBV6-1 | 18 | CASSEAGRYRNLNTEAFF
TRBV6-5 | 14 | CAVRRDRVLGEQYF
TRBV5-1 | 17 | CASSFTATQQGGYGYTF
TRBV13 | 15 | CASSSQTSGYNEQFF
TRBV10-1 | 13 | CASKELVEYEQFF
TRBV5-1 | 14 | CASSLDGGAYEQYF
TRBV5-6 | 15 | CASSSLTGDDYEQYF
TRBV10-2 | 13 | CASSDAGEYGYTF
TRBV4-1 | 16 | CASSRILGQIDNEQFF
TRBV13 | 16 | CASSSLAGAPGETQYF
TRBV5-1 | 15 | CASSFVGTSYNEQFF
TRBV18 | 17 | CASSPTTQGAYNSPLHF
TRBV5-1 | 16 | CASSLAWGGSQETQYF
TRBV10-3 | 17 | CAISELINQSQGYGYTF
TRBV7-3 | 17 | CASSSPLLQDGREKLFF
TRBV19 | 15 | CASSMGQGYSYEQYF
TRBV5-4 | 13 | CASSSDGGYEQYF
TRBV27 | 13 | CASGRQGARGYTF
TRBV11-2 | 18 | CASSLVKGLAGFSYEQYF
TRBV27 | 16 | CASRDPLAGDRDTQYF
TRBV7-6 | 16 | CASSLGGGGGTDTQYF
TRBV9 | 16 | CASSVRQPGIGNEQFF
TRBV27 | 16 | CASSIQGTLAYNEQFF
TRBV10-2 | 15 | CASSELTAINEKLFF
TRBV2 | 16 | CASSEMLAGANYGYTF
TRBV5-1 | 11 | CASSLRYEQYF
TRBV7-6 | 14 | CASSSGQVTDTQYF
TRBV18 | 15 | CASSPESARGEKLFF
TRBV10-1 | 14 | CAPRRGQQKSTIYF
TRBV5-5 | 17 | CASSLATGGPSQETQYF
TRBV7-9 | 13 | CASSFSSSYEQYF
TRBV23-1 | 16 | CASSPTRELTNEKLFF